This entry is about one T cell receptor beta chain. Germline and junction disagree at one end, which may indicate a read error. Patients who underwent sequencing had shown CD8+CD57+ cell expansion by flow cytometry. The source of the sample is a study of CD8+CD57+ T cells in acquired aplastic anemia. Germline-derived CDR1 and CDR2 are SGHTA and FQGNSA. There are 15 residues in the CDR3. Genomic DNA acted as the template from which TCR beta VDJ combination and CDR3 sequence profiling were carried out. Via MiXCR, TCRdb re-called the reads, giving one row per CDR3 protein. Of 270,000 or so distinct CDR3 sequences in the sample, around 82% were seen once.

Sequencing was done on a sample of sorted CD4+, CD8+, or CD8+CD57+ T cells (not recorded which) from PBMCs. The V gene is TRBV7-2, the J gene TRBJ1-1; D is perhaps TRBD1 (5 bases). This clonotype was obtained from a human donor with aplastic anemia. The CDR3 reads CASSLDLTANTEDFF. Here the CDR3 DNA reads TGTGCCAGCAGCTTAGATCTGACAGCGAATACTGAAGATTTCTTT.